The clone carrying this T cell receptor (beta chain) has only one observation. Trimming removed 0 bases at V and 6 bases at J, with 26 bases between. The CDR3 runs 19 residues. Germline loops: CDR1 LGHDT, CDR2 YNNKEL (reference sequence). This entry belongs to a study of blood T cell repertoires in COVID-19. For the study at large: Sites in the United States, Italy and Spain provided acute and convalescent COVID-19 samples. PBMCs, B-cell-depleted T cells, or T cells were the source of the cDNA or gDNA that made up the material.

Enrollees, roughly 18 to 89 years old, lived in roughly 24 US areas. Libraries were prepared by immunoSEQ multiplex PCR; TCRdb keeps only in-frame clonotypes and omits some of them. The sample includes roughly 140,000 clones, over 70% of them seen just once. The J gene is TRBJ1-2, the V gene TRBV3-1 (or the pseudogene TRBV3-2); tentatively, D is TRBD1 (6 bases). The sequenced material came from PBMCs or T cells enriched from blood (not recorded which). The origin of this receptor is a man aged 45-65 years in a cohort exposed to, infected with or recovered from COVID-19 (not recorded which). The CDR3 coding sequence is TGTGCCAGCAGCCAAGACATAGCCGGGGCAGGGGAAAGGGTAGATGGCTACACCTTC. Amino acids: CASSQDIAGAGERVDGYTF.